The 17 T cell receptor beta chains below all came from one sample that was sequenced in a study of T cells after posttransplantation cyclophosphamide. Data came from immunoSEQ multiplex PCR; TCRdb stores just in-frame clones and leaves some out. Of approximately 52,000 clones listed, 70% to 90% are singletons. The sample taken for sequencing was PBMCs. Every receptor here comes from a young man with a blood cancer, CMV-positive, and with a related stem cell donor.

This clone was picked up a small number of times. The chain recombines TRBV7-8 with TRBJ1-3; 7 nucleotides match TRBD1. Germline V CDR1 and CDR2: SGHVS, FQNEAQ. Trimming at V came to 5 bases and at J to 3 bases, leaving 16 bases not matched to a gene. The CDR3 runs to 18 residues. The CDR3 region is CASSPRTGPSEVGNTIYF. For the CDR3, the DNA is TGTGCCAGCAGCCCCAGGACAGGACCCAGTGAGGTTGGAAACACCATATATTTT. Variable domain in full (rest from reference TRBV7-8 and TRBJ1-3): GAGVSQSPRYKVAKRGQDVALRCDPISGHVSLFWYQQALGQGPEFLTYFQNEAQLDKSGLPSDRFFAERPEGSVSTLKIQRTQQEDSAVYLCASSPRTGPSEVGNTIYFGEGSWLTVV.

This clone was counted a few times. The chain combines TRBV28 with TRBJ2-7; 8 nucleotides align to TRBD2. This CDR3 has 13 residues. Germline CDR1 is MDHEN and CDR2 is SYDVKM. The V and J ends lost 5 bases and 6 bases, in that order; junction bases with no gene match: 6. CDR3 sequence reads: CASSVAGRGEQYF. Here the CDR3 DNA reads TGTGCCAGCAGTGTAGCGGGGAGGGGCGAGCAGTACTTC.

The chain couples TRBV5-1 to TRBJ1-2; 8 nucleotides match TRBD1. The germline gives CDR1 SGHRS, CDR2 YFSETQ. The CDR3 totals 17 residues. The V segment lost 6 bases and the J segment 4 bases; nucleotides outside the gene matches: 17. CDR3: CASTVRTGFGASYGYTF. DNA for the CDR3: TGCGCCAGCACCGTCCGGACAGGGTTCGGAGCCAGCTATGGCTACACCTTC.

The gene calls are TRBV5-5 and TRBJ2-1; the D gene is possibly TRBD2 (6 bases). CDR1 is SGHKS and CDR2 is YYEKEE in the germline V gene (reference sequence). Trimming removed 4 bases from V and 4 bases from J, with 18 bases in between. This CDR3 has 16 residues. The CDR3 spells CASSPIDGRKYNEQFF. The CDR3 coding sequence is TGTGCCAGCAGCCCCATCGACGGGAGAAAATACAATGAGCAGTTCTTC.

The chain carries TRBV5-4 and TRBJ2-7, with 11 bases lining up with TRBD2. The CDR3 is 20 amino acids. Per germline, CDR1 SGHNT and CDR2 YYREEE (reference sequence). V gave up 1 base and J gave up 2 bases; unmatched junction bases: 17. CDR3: CASSLPTGTSGIASAYEQYF. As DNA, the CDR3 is TGTGCCAGCAGCTTGCCAACCGGGACTAGCGGTATAGCTAGCGCCTACGAGCAGTACTTC.

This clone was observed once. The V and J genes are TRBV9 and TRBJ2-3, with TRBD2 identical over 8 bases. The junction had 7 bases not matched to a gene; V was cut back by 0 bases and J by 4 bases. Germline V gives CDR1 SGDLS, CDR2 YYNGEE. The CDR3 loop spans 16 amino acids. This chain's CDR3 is CASSVAAGAPPDTQYF. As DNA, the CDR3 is TGTGCCAGCAGCGTAGCAGCGGGAGCCCCCCCAGATACGCAGTATTTT.

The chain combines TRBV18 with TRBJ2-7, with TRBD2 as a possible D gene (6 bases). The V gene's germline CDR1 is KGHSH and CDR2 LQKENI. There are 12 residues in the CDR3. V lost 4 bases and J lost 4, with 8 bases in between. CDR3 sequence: CASSREEYEQYF. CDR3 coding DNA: TGTGCCAGCTCACGGGAGGAGTACGAGCAGTACTTC.

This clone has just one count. For the CDR3, the DNA is TGCGCCAGCAGCTTGGACAGGGGTGGCTACACCTTC. This codes for CASSLDRGGYTF. The chain employs TRBV5-1 and TRBJ1-2; 7 bases are a match to TRBD1. V gave up 0 bases and J gave up 7 bases; unmatched junction bases: 0. Germline V gene sequence: CDR1 SGHRS, CDR2 YFSETQ. This CDR3 is built from 12 residues.

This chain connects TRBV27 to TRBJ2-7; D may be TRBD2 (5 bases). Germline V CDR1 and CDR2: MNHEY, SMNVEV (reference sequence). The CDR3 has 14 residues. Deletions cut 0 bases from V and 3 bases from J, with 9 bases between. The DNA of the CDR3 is TGTGCCAGCAGTTTATCCGGACTTTTCTACGAGCAGTACTTC. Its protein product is CASSLSGLFYEQYF.

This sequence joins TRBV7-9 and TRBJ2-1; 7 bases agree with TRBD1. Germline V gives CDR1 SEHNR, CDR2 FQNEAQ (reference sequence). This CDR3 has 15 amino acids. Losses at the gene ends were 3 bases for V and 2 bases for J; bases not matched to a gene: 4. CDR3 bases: TGTGCCAGCAGCTTGGGAAGGGGGCCCTACAATGAGCAGTTCTTC. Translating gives CASSLGRGPYNEQFF.

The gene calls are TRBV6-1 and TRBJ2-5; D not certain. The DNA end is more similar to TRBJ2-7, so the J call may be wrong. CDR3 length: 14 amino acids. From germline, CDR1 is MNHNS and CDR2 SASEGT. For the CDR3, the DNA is TGTGCCAGCAGTGAAATAGAGTCCGCCTACGAGCAGTACTTC. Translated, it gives CASSEIESAYEQYF.

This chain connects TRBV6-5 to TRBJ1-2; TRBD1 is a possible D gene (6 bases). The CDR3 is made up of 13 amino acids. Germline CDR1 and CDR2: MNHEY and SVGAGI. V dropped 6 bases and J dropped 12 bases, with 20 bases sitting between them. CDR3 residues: CASRLMDRGHNTF. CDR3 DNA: TGTGCCAGCAGATTGATGGACAGAGGCCATAACACCTTC.

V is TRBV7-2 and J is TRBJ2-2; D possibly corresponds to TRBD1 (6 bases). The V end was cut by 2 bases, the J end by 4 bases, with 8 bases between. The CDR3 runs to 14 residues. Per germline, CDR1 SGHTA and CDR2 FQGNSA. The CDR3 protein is CASSLIGGTGELFF. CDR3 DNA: TGTGCCAGCAGCTTAATAGGGGGCACCGGGGAGCTGTTTTTT.

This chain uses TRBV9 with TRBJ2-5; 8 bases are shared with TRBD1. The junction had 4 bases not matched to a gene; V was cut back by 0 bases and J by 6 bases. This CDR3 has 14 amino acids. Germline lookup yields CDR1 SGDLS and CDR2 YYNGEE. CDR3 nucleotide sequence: TGTGCCAGCAGCGTAGAGTGGACAGGGAAGACCCAGTACTTC. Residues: CASSVEWTGKTQYF.

Here the CDR3 DNA reads TGTGCCAGCAGGCAGTTCGCGGGACAGGAGGAGACCCAGTACTTC. Residues: CASRQFAGQEETQYF. The chain is built from TRBV7-6 and TRBJ2-5; 8 bases match TRBD1. This CDR3 is built from 15 residues. Looked up from germline, CDR1 is SGHVS and CDR2 is FNYEAQ. V lost 6 bases, J lost 5 bases, and 11 bases stayed unmatched.

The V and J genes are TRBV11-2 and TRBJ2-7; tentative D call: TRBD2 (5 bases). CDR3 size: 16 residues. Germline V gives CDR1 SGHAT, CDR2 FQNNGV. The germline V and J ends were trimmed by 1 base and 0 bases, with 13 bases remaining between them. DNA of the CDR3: TGTGCCAGCAGCTTAGTGGGCGGGCGAAGCTCCTACGAGCAGTACTTC. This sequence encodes CASSLVGGRSSYEQYF. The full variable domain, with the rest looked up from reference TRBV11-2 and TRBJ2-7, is EAGVAQSPRYKIIEKRQSVAFWCNPISGHATLYWYQQILGQGPKLLIQFQNNGVVDDSQLPKDRFSAERLKGVDSTLKIQPAKLEDSAVYLCASSLVGGRSSYEQYFGPGTRLTVT.

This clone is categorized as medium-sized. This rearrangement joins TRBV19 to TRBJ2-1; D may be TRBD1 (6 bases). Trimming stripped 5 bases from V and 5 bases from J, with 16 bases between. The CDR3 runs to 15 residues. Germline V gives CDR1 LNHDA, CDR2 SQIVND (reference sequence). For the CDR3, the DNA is TGTGCCAGTAGTTCTCAGGGGCCCCTGCACAATGAGCAGTTCTTC. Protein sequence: CASSSQGPLHNEQFF.